This TCR beta chain is drawn from a study of blood T cell repertoires in COVID-19. About the research overall: Samples came from the United States, Italy and Spain, spanning acute and convalescent COVID-19. The cDNA or gDNA used as material had been derived from T cells, B-cell-depleted T cells, or PBMCs.

Original analysis: How many nucleated cells were present was estimated from reference gene primer amplification. Sequencing was performed with immunoSEQ multiplex PCR; in TCRdb, only in-frame clones are kept and a portion is missing. That table supplies the V and J calls and clone size; D and trimming were determined from the DNA. The data show about 210,000 clones, with about 88% seen just once and roughly 5% held by the top ten. V was pared by 6 bases and J by 2 bases, with 9 bases of the junction left unmatched. Germline V CDR1 and CDR2: MDHEN, SYDVKM. CDR3 size: 15 residues. The origin of this receptor is a woman in her forties with acute or convalescent COVID-19. The chain links TRBV28 to TRBJ1-2; the match to TRBD1 covers 7 bases. Material: peripheral blood. CDR3 residues: CASSLQGRPNYGYTF. The CDR3, as DNA: TGTGCCAGCAGCTTACAGGGGCGCCCAAACTATGGCTACACCTTC.